This entry lists 20 T cell receptor beta chains sequenced from one sample in a study of CD8 T cells in ankylosing spondylitis. TCRdb recomputed calls from the 5' RACE reads with MiXCR, one row per CDR3 protein. The table includes 300,000 to 400,000 distinct CDR3 sequences, roughly 10% detected once. The sample was blood, either unsorted or a sorted T cell fraction (not recorded which). The receptors shown here come from a female donor with ankylosing spondylitis or in good health (not recorded which).

In its sample, this clonotype was seen a few times. This chain joins TRBV20-1 and TRBJ2-1, with TRBD2 identical over 10 bases. The CDR3 sequence is 15 residues long. Germline V gene data show CDR1 as DFQATT and CDR2 as SNEGSKA (reference sequence). V shed 3 bases, J shed 2 bases, and the junction held 4 bases outside the gene matches. CDR3 protein: CSARGTSDAYNEQFF. CDR3 DNA: TGCAGTGCTAGGGGGACTAGCGACGCCTACAATGAGCAGTTCTTC.

The table lists this clonotype with a few counts. This CDR3 is CASRNWDSNQPQHF. CDR3 DNA sequence: TGTGCCAGCAGGAACTGGGACAGCAATCAGCCCCAGCATTTT. The chain links TRBV28 to TRBJ1-5, with TRBD1 as a possible D gene (5 bases). The germline CDR1 and CDR2 sequences are MDHEN and SYDVKM. The ends were cut back, 6 bases at V and 1 base at J, with 10 bases in the middle. The CDR3 runs 14 residues.

This clonotype was seen only a few times. J is TRBJ1-1 and V is TRBV5-1; weak D call: TRBD1 (5 bases). This CDR3 region has 11 residues. Trimming stripped 5 bases from V and 7 bases from J, with 9 bases between. The germline CDR1 and CDR2 sequences are SGHRS and YFSETQ. The CDR3 DNA follows: TGCGCCAGCAGGACGGGGGTTGAAGCTTTCTTT. It specifies CASRTGVEAFF.

There are many counts of this clonotype. This chain connects TRBV12-3 or TRBV12-4 to TRBJ1-1; D uncertain. The CDR3 contains 13 residues. The ends were cut back, 5 bases at V and 2 bases at J, with 9 bases in the middle. The CDR3 coding sequence is TGTGCCAGCAGTCCGGGAAGAAACACTGAAGCTTTCTTT. This gives the protein CASSPGRNTEAFF.

Of note for this clonotype: Given a much more abundant clone one base away, this may be a read error. The CDR3 loop reads CSARPAGRTEAFF. CDR3 DNA sequence: TGCAGTGCTAGACCCGCGGGGCGCACTGAAGCTTTCTTT. The chain has TRBV20-1 and TRBJ1-1; weak D call: TRBD1 (5 bases). Germline V gives CDR1 DFQATT, CDR2 SNEGSKA (reference sequence). This CDR3 comprises 13 residues. Trimming shortened V by 2 bases and J by 4 bases, and 11 bases separated the two germline ends.

This clonotype was counted ten times or more. One end of the junction does not line up with germline, which may come from a read error. The chain recombines TRBV5-1 with TRBJ2-5; no firm D call. The CDR3 is 12 residues long. From germline, CDR1 is SGHRS and CDR2 YFSETQ. The CDR3 protein is CASSLTEETQYF. CDR3 in DNA: TGTGCCAGCAGCCTGACCGAAGAGACCCAGTACTTC.

This clonotype was seen a handful of times. The chain links TRBV7-9 to TRBJ2-3; 12 positions match TRBD2. The CDR3 has 15 amino acids. V trimming: 7 bases; J trimming: 0 bases; junction bases outside the gene matches: 2. Germline values: CDR1 SEHNR, CDR2 FQNEAQ (reference sequence). This chain's CDR3 is CASTGLAGSTDTQYF. The DNA for the CDR3 is TGTGCCAGCACCGGACTAGCGGGAAGCACAGATACGCAGTATTTT.

A note on this clonotype: Since a much larger clone is just one base distant, this may be a read error. The chain employs TRBV20-1 and TRBJ2-1; 8 bases are a match to TRBD2. CDR3 size: 13 residues. Germline V gene sequence: CDR1 DFQATT, CDR2 SNEGSKA (reference sequence). After removal of 7 bases from V and 4 bases from J, the junction contained 6 bases not matched to a gene. The CDR3, as DNA: TGCAGTGGGACTAGCAGGCGGTACAATGAGCAGTTCTTC. It encodes CSGTSRRYNEQFF.

This clonotype has a handful of counts. The chain is built from TRBV5-1 and TRBJ2-7; TRBD2 matches 10 bases. CDR1 is SGHRS, CDR2 YFSETQ, per germline. After removal of 5 bases from V and 3 bases from J, the junction contained 23 bases not matched to a gene. The CDR3 contains 20 residues. The CDR3 DNA follows: TGCGCCAGCAGTGGGTCTGGGGCTAGCGGGAGATTTGGCGGCTTCTACGAGCAGTACTTC. Its translation: CASSGSGASGRFGGFYEQYF.

The chain recombines TRBV20-1 with TRBJ2-7, with 12 bases matching TRBD2. This CDR3 comprises 16 residues. Trimming at V came to 4 bases and at J to 6 bases, leaving 13 bases not matched to a gene. In germline, CDR1 is DFQATT, CDR2 SNEGSKA (reference sequence). This chain's CDR3 is CSAKVLAGGRSAEQYF. DNA for the CDR3: TGCAGTGCTAAGGTTCTAGCGGGGGGGCGGTCCGCCGAGCAGTACTTC.

In this sample, this clonotype turned up many times. The chain links TRBV7-8 to TRBJ2-7; D call uncertain. The CDR3 is made up of 13 amino acids. Trimming pared 3 bases from V and 1 base from J, leaving 7 bases between. Germline V gene lookup returns CDR1 SGHVS and CDR2 FQNEAQ. The chain's CDR3 is CASSLRQSYEQYF. The CDR3 DNA reads as TGTGCCAGCAGCTTGCGCCAGTCCTACGAGCAGTACTTC.

This clonotype was seen at least ten times. The chain recombines TRBV6-1 with TRBJ2-5; 11 bases line up with TRBD2. Germline lookup yields CDR1 MNHNS and CDR2 SASEGT. The CDR3 has 14 residues. Trimming cost V 10 bases and J 9 bases; bases outside gene matches: 13. The CDR3 nucleotides read TGTGCCACCCTAACTAGCGGGGGTCCGGGGGCCCAGTACTTC. Encoded protein: CATLTSGGPGAQYF.

This clonotype was observed at least ten times. CDR3 protein: CSASQGTEAFF. Written as DNA, the CDR3 is TGCAGTGCTAGCCAGGGGACTGAAGCTTTCTTT. The gene calls are TRBV20-1 and TRBJ1-1; a possible D gene is TRBD1 (6 bases). Trimming removed 3 bases from V and 5 bases from J, with 7 bases in between. Germline values: CDR1 DFQATT, CDR2 SNEGSKA (reference sequence). This CDR3 is 11 amino acids long.

This clonotype was seen many times. The CDR3 spells CASRAGTSGTDTQYF. CDR3 DNA sequence: TGTGCCAGCAGGGCCGGGACTAGCGGAACAGATACGCAGTATTTT. J is TRBJ2-3 and V is TRBV12-3 or TRBV12-4, with 11 bases matching TRBD2. This CDR3 region has 15 residues. V shed 6 bases, J shed 3 bases, and the junction held 5 bases outside the gene matches.

This clonotype came up many times. The rearrangement joins TRBV20-1 to TRBJ2-3, with 12 bases lining up with TRBD2. The CDR3 runs 17 residues. V shed 2 bases, J shed 3 bases, and the junction held 9 bases outside the gene matches. Germline CDR1 and CDR2: DFQATT and SNEGSKA (reference sequence). CDR3 DNA: TGCAGTGCTAGAACCACGGGTGGACTAGCGGGAACAGATACGCAGTATTTT. It translates to CSARTTGGLAGTDTQYF.

V usage is TRBV12-3 or TRBV12-4 and J usage is TRBJ1-5; D perhaps matches TRBD1 (6 bases). V was pared by 7 bases and J by 6 bases, with 16 bases between. This CDR3 contains 14 residues. The CDR3 region is CASNQAGDIQPQHF. For the CDR3, the DNA is TGTGCCAGCAACCAAGCCGGGGACATTCAGCCCCAGCATTTT.

This clonotype has ten or more counts. V and J are TRBV20-1 and TRBJ2-1, with 13 bases lining up with TRBD2. Germline V CDR1 and CDR2: DFQATT, SNEGSKA (reference sequence). Germline trimming cut 6 bases from V and 7 bases from J; bases unmatched to any gene: 3. The CDR3 contains 13 residues. This CDR3 reads CSARTSGRNEQFF. The DNA of the CDR3 is TGCAGTGCGCGGACTAGCGGGAGAAATGAGCAGTTCTTC.

V is TRBV29-1 and J is TRBJ2-7, with 7 bases fitting TRBD2. The CDR3 runs 13 residues. The trim removed 2 bases at V and 2 bases at J, leaving 3 bases unmatched. Germline V gene lookup returns CDR1 SQVTM and CDR2 ANQGSEA. DNA for the CDR3: TGCAGCGTTGAAAGGGAGGGGCCCTACGAGCAGTACTTC. This translates into CSVEREGPYEQYF.

Concerning this clonotype itself: A much larger clone differs by one base, so this may be a read error. The V and J genes are TRBV5-1 and TRBJ2-1; perhaps TRBD1 as D (6 bases). The CDR3 totals 15 residues. Per germline, CDR1 SGHRS and CDR2 YFSETQ. The CDR3 bases are TGCGCCAGCAGCCCCAGGGGAAACTCCTACAATGAGCAGCTCTTC. Encoded protein: CASSPRGNSYNEQLF.

This clonotype was seen many times. The rearrangement uses TRBV20-1 and TRBJ2-5; D gene unclear. This CDR3 spans 13 amino acids. Trimming shortened V by 1 base and J by 5 bases, and 11 bases separated the two germline ends. Germline V CDR1 and CDR2: DFQATT, SNEGSKA (reference sequence). The CDR3 sequence is CSARAEPAETQYF. CDR3 bases: TGCAGTGCTAGAGCAGAACCGGCCGAGACCCAGTACTTC.